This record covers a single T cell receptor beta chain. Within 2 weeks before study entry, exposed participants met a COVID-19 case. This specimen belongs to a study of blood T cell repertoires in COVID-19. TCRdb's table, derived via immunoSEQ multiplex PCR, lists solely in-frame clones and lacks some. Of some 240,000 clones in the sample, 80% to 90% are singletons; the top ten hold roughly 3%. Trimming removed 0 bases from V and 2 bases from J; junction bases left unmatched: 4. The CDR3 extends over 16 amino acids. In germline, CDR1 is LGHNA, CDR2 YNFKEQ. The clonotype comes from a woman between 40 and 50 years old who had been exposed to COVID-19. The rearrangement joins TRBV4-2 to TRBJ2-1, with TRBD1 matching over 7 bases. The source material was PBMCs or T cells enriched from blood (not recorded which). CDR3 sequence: CASSQDQGEPYNEQFF. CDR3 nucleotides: TGTGCCAGCAGCCAAGATCAGGGGGAGCCCTACAATGAGCAGTTCTTC.